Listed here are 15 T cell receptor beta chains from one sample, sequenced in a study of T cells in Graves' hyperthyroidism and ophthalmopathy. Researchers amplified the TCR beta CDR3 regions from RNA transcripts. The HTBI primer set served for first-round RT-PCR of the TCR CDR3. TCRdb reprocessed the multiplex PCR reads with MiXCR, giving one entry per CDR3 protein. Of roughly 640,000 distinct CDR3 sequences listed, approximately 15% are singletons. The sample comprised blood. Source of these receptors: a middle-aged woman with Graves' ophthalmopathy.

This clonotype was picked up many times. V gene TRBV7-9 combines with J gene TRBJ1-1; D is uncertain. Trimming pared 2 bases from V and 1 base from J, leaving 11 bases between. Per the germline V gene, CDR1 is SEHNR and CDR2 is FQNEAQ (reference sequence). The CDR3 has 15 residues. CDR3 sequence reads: CASSLMGLGNTEAFF. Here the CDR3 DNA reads TGTGCCAGCAGCTTAATGGGTTTGGGGAACACTGAAGCTTTCTTT. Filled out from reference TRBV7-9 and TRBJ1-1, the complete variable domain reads DTGVSQNPRHKITKRGQNVTFRCDPISEHNRLYWYRQTLGQGPEFLTYFQNEAQLEKSRLLSDRFSAERPKGSFSTLEIQRTEQGDSAMYLCASSLMGLGNTEAFFGQGTRLTVV.

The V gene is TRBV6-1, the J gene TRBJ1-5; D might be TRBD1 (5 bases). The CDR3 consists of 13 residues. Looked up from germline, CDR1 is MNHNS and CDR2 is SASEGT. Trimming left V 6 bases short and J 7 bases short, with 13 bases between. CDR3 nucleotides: TGTGCCAGCAGGTCTCTAGGGGTGCAGCCCCAGCATTTT. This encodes CASRSLGVQPQHF.

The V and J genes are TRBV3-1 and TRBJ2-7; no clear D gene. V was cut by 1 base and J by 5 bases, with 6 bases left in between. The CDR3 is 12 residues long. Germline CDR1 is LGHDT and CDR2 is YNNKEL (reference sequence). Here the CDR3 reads CASSQVTHEQYF. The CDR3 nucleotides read TGTGCCAGCAGCCAAGTCACCCACGAGCAGTACTTC.

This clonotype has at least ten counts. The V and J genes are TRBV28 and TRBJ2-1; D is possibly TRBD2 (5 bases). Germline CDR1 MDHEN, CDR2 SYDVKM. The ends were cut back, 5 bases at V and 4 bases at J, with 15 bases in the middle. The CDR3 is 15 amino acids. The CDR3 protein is CASSPHPRAYNEQFF. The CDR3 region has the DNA TGTGCCAGCAGTCCACACCCGAGGGCATACAATGAGCAGTTCTTC.

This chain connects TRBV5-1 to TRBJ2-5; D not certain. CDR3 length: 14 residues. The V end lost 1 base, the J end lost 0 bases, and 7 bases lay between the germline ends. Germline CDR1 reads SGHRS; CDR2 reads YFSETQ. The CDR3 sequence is CASSLIGDQETQYF. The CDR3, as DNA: TGCGCCAGCAGCTTGATAGGAGACCAAGAGACCCAGTACTTC.

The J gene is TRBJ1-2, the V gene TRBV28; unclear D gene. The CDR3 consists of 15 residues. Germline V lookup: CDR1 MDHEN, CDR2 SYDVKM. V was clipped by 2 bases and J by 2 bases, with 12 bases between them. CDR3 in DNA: TGTGCCAGCAGTTTAGTTCTTAGACGAAACTATGGCTACACCTTC. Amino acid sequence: CASSLVLRRNYGYTF.

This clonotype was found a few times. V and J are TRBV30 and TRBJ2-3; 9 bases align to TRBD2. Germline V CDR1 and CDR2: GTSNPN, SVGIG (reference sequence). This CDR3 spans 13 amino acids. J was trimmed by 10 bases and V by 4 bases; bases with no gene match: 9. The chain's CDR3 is CAWTASGDTAQYF. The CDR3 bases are TGTGCCTGGACGGCTAGCGGGGATACGGCGCAGTATTTT. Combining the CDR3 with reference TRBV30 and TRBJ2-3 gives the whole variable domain SQTIHQWPATLVQPVGSPLSLECTVEGTSNPNLYWYRQAAGRGLQLLFYSVGIGQISSEVPQNLSASRPQDRQFILSSKKLLLSDSGFYLCAWTASGDTAQYFGPGTRLTVL.

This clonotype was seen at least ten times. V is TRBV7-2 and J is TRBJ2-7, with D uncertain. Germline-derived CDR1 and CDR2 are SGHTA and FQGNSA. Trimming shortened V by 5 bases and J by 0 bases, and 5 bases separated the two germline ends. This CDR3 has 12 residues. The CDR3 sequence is CASSLYSYEQYF. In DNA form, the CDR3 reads TGTGCCAGCAGCCTGTACTCCTACGAGCAGTACTTC. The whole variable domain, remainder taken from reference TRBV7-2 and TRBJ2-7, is GAGVSQSPSNKVTEKGKDVELRCDPISGHTALYWYRQSLGQGLEFLIYFQGNSAPDKSGLPSDRFSAERTGGSVSTLTIQRTQQEDSAVYLCASSLYSYEQYFGPGTRLTVT.

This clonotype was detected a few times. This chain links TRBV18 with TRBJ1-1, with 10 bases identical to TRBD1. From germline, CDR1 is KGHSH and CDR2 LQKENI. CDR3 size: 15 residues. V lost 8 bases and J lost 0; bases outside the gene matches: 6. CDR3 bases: TGTGCCAGCCCATTGGGACAGGGGATGAACACTGAAGCTTTCTTT. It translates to CASPLGQGMNTEAFF.

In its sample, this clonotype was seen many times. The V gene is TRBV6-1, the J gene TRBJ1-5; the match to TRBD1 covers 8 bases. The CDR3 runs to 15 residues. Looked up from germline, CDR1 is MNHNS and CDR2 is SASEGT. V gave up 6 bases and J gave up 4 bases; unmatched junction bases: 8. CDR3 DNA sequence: TGTGCCAGCAGCCACGGACAGGGTGGGAATCAGCCCCAGCATTTT. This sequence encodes CASSHGQGGNQPQHF.

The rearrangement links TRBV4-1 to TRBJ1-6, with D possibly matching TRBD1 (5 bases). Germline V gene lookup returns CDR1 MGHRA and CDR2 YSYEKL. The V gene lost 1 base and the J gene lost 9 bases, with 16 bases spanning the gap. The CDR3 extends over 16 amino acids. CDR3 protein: CASSQGIQVRGSPLHF. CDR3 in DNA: TGCGCCAGCAGCCAAGGGATACAGGTCCGGGGTTCACCCCTCCACTTT.

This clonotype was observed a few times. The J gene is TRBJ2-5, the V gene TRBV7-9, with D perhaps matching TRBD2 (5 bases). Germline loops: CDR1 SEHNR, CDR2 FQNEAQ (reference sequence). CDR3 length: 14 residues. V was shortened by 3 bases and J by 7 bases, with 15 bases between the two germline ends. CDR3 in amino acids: CASSFVPGVGTQYF. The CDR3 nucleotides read TGTGCCAGCAGCTTTGTACCCGGGGTTGGGACCCAGTACTTC.

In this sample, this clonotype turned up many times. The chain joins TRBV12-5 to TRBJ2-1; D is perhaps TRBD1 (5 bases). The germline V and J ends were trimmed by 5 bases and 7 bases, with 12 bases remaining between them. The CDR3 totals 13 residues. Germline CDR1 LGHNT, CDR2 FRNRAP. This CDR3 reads CASGQQAGNEQFF. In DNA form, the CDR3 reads TGTGCTAGTGGTCAACAGGCTGGGAATGAGCAGTTCTTC. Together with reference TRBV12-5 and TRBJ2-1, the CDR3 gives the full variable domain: DARVTQTPRHKVTEMGQEVTMRCQPILGHNTVFWYRQTMMQGLELLAYFRNRAPLDDSGMPKDRFSAEMPDATLATLKIQPSEPRDSAVYFCASGQQAGNEQFFGPGTRLTVL.

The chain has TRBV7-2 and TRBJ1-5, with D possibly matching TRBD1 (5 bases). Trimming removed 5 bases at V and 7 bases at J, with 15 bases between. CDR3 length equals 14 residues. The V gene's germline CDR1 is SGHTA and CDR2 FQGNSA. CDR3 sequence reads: CASSVGGARQPQHF. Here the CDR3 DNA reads TGTGCCAGCAGCGTAGGCGGGGCCCGCCAGCCCCAGCATTTT. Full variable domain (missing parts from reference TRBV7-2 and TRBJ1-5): GAGVSQSPSNKVTEKGKDVELRCDPISGHTALYWYRQSLGQGLEFLIYFQGNSAPDKSGLPSDRFSAERTGGSVSTLTIQRTQQEDSAVYLCASSVGGARQPQHFGDGTRLSIL.

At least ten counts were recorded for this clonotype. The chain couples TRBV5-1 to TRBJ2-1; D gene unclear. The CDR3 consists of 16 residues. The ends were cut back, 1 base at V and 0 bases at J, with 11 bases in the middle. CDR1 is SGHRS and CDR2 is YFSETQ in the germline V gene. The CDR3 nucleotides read TGCGCCAGCAGCTTGTACGGCATCACCTCCTACAATGAGCAGTTCTTC. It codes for CASSLYGITSYNEQFF.